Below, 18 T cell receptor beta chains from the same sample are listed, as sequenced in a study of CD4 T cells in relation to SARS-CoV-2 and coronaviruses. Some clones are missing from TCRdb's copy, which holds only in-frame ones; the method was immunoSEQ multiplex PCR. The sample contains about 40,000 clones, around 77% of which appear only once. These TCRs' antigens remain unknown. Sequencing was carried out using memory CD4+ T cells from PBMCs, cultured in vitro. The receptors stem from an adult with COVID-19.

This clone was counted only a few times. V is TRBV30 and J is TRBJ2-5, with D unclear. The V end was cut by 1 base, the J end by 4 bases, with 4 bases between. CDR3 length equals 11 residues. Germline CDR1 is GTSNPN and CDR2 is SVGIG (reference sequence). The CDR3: CAWSARETQYF. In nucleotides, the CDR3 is TGTGCCTGGAGTGCAAGAGAGACCCAGTACTTC.

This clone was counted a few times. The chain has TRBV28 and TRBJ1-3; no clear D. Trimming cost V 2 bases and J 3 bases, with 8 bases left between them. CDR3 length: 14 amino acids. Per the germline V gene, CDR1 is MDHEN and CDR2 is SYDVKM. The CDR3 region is CASSLPWGGNTIYF. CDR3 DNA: TGTGCCAGCAGTTTACCGTGGGGTGGAAACACCATATATTTT.

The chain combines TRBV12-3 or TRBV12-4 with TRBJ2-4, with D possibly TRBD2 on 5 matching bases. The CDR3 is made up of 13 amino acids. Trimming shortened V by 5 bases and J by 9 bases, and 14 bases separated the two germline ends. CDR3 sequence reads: CASSPQARGIQYF. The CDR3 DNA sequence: TGTGCCAGCAGTCCCCAGGCCCGGGGCATTCAGTACTTC.

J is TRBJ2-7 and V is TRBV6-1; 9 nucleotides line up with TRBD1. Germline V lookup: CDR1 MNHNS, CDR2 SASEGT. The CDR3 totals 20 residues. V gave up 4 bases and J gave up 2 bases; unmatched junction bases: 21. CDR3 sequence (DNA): TGTGCCAGCAGTGGACGGAGGGGACAGGGAGGGGACCCCTCGACCTACGAGCAGTACTTC. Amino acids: CASSGRRGQGGDPSTYEQYF.

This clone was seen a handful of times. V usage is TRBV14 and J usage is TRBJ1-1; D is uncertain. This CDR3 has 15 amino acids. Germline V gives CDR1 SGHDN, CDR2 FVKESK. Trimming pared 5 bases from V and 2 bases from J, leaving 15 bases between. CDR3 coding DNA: TGTGCCAGCAGCAAGGGAGGGTTTGGAAACACTGAAGCTTTCTTT. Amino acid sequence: CASSKGGFGNTEAFF.

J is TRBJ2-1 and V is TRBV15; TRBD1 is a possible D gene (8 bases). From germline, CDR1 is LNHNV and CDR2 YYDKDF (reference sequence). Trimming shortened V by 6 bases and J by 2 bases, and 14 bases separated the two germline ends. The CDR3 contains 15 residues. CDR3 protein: CATSLQGGTYNEQFF. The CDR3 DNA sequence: TGTGCCACCAGTTTACAGGGGGGGACCTACAATGAGCAGTTCTTC.

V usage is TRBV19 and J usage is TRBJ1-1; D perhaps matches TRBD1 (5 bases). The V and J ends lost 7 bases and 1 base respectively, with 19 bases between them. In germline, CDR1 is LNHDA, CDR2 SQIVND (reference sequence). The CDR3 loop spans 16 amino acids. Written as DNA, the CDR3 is TGTGCCAGTACCCCCGCCTCGACAGCATCGAACACTGAAGCTTTCTTT. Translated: CASTPASTASNTEAFF.

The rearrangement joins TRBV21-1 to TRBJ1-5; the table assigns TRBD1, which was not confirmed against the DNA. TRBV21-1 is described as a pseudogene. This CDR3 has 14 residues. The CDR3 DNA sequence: TGTGCCAGCAGCAAATCGGCAGGGCATTCGCCCCAGCATTTT. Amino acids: CASSKSAGHSPQHF.

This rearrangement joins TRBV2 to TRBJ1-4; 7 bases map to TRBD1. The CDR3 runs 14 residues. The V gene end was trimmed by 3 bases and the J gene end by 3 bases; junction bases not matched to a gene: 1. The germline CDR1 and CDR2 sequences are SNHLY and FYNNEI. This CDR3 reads CASSDGTANEKLFF. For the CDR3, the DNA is TGTGCCAGCAGTGACGGGACAGCTAATGAAAAACTGTTTTTT.

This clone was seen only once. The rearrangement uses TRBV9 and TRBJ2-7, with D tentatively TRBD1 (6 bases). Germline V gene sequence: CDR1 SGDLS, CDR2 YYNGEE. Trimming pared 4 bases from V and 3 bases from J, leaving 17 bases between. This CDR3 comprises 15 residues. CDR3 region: CASSLRDTPHYEQYF. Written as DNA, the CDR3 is TGTGCCAGCAGCCTCCGGGACACTCCTCACTACGAGCAGTACTTC.

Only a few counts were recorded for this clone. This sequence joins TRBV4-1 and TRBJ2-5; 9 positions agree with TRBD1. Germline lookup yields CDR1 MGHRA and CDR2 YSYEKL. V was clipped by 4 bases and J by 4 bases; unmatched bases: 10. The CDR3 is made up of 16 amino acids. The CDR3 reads CASSRNTGGRGETQYF. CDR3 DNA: TGCGCCAGCAGCCGAAATACAGGGGGCAGAGGAGAGACCCAGTACTTC.

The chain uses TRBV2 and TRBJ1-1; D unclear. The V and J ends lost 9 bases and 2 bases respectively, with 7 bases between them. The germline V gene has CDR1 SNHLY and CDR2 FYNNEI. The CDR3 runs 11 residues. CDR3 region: CARGGNTEAFF. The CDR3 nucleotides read TGTGCCAGAGGAGGAAACACTGAAGCTTTCTTT.

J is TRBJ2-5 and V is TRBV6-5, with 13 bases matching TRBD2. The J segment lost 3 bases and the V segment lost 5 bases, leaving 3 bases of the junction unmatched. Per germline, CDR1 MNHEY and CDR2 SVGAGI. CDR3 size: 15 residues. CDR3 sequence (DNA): TGTGCCAGCAGTAGGGGGACTAGCGGGAAAGAGACCCAGTACTTC. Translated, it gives CASSRGTSGKETQYF.

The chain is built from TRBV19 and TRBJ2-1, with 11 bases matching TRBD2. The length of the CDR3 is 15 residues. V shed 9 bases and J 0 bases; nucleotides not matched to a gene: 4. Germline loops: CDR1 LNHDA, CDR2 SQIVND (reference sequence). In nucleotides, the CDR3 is TGTGCCAGCACTAGCGGGAGTACCTCCTACAATGAGCAGTTCTTC. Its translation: CASTSGSTSYNEQFF.

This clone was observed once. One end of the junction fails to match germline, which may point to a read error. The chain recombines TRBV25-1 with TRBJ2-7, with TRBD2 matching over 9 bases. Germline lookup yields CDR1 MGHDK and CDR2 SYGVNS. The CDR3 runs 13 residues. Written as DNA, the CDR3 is TGTGCCAGCAGTGAATCGGGAAGCGGGAGGTACCCCTTC. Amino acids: CASSESGSGRYPF.

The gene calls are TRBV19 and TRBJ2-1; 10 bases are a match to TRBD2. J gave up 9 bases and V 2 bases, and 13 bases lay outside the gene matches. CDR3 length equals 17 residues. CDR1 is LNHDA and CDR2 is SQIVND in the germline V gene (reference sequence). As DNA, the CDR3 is TGTGCCAGTAGTATACGGGGTCGGCTAGCGGGAGCGGTTGAGCAGTTCTTC. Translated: CASSIRGRLAGAVEQFF.

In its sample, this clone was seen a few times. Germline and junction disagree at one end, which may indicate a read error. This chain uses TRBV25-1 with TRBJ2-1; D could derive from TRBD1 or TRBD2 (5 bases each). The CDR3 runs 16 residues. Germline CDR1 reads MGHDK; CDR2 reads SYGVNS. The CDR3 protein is CASTELVGPGSLEQFF. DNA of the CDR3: TGTGCCAGCACTGAACTTGTGGGACCGGGATCACTTGAGCAGTTCTTC.

The DNA of the CDR3 is TGCAGCGTTGAAGTCCCAGGAAAGGCCTACGAGCAGTACTTC. Its translation is CSVEVPGKAYEQYF. The V and J genes are TRBV29-1 and TRBJ2-7; D not certain. The length of the CDR3 is 14 residues. The V end lost 1 base, the J end lost 2 bases, and 12 bases lay between the germline ends. Germline-derived CDR1 and CDR2 are SQVTM and ANQGSEA.